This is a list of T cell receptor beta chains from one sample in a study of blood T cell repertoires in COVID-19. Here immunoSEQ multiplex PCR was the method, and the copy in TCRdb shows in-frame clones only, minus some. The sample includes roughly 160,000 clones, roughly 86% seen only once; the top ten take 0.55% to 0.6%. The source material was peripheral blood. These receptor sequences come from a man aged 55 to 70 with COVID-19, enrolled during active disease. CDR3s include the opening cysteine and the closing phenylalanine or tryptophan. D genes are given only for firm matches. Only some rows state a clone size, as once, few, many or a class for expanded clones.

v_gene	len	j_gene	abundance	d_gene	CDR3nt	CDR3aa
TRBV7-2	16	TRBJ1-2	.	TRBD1	TGTGCCAGCAGCTTATCGGCGGTGGGACAGGGGTATGGCTACACCTTC	CASSLSAVGQGYGYTF
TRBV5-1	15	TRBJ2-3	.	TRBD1	TGCGCCAGCAGCGCCGGGACAGGGACTGCAGATACGCAGTATTTT	CASSAGTGTADTQYF
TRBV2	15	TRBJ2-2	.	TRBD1	TGTGCCAGCAGTGGACAGGGGAAGAACACCGGGGAGCTGTTTTTT	CASSGQGKNTGELFF
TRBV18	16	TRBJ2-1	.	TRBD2	TGTGCCAGCTCACCACAGACTAGCGGGGCCGCTGGTGAGCAGTTCTTC	CASSPQTSGAAGEQFF
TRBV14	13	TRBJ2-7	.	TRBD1	TGTGCCAGCAGCCTCGGACAGGGTTACGAGCAGTACTTC	CASSLGQGYEQYF
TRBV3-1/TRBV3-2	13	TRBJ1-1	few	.	TGTGCCAGCCGGGTCGGGGATAACACTGAAGCTTTCTTT	CASRVGDNTEAFF
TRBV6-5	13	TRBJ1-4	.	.	TGTGCCAGCAGTCCCGGTCGGAGGGAAAAACTGTTTTTT	CASSPGRREKLFF
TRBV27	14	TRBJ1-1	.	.	TGTGCCAGCAGTTCCCCGACGGAGAGCACTGAAGCTTTCTTT	CASSSPTESTEAFF
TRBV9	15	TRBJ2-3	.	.	TGTGCCAGCAGCGTAGTGGGACTGAACACAGATACGCAGTATTTT	CASSVVGLNTDTQYF
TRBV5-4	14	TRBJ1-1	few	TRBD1	TGTGCCAGCAGCACCGGACAGGCGAACACTGAAGCTTTCTTT	CASSTGQANTEAFF
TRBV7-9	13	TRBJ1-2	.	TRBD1	TGTGCCAGCAGTTCAAGTACAGGGGGCGGCTACACCTTC	CASSSSTGGGYTF
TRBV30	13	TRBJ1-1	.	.	TGTGCCTGGACCCCAACAAGTATCACTGAAGCTTTCTTT	CAWTPTSITEAFF
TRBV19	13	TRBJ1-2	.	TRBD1	TGTGCCAGTAGTATATCAGGGGGCGCGGGCTACACCTTC	CASSISGGAGYTF
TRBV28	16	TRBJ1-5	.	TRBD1	TGTGCCAGCAGTCTCCCCCCGACAGGGGGGCGACAGCCCCAGCATTTT	CASSLPPTGGRQPQHF
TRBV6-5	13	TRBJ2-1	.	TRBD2	TGTGCCAGCAGAGAGCGGGGGTACAATGAGCAGTTCTTC	CASRERGYNEQFF
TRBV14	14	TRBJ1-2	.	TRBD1	TGTGCCAGCAGCCAAGTCCAGGGGGCTTACGGCTACACCTTC	CASSQVQGAYGYTF
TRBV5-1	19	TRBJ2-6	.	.	TGCGCCAGCAGGTTCCTTTTGACAGGTACTCCCTCTGGGGCCAACGTCCTGACTTTC	CASRFLLTGTPSGANVLTF
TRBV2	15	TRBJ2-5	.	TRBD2	TGTGCCAGCAGTGCCGCTAGCGGGGGTCGAGAGACCCAGTACTTC	CASSAASGGRETQYF
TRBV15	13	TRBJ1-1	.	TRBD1	TGTGCCACCAGCAACAGGGGGGACACTGAAGCTTTCTTT	CATSNRGDTEAFF
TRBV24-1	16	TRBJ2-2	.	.	TGTGCCACCAGTGATAGGCGACGACTTAACACCGGGGAGCTGTTTTTT	CATSDRRRLNTGELFF
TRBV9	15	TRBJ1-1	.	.	TGTGCCAGCAGCGGTGCAGGGGTTGCCGACACTGAAGCTTTCTTT	CASSGAGVADTEAFF
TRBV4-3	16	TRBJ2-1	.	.	TGCGCCAGCAGCCAAGAAGCACAGGGCTCCTACAATGAGCAGTTCTTC	CASSQEAQGSYNEQFF
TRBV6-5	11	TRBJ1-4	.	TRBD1	TGTGCCAGCAGTTACCAGGGGGCCTCTTTTTTT	CASSYQGASFF
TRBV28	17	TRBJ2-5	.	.	TGTGCCAGCAGTCCTATCCCCTCAGGGGTTCCCCAAGAGACCCAGTACTTC	CASSPIPSGVPQETQYF
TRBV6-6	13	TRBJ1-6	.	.	TGTGCCAGCAGTCTGACAGAAAATTCACCCCTCCACTTT	CASSLTENSPLHF
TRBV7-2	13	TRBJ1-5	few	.	TGTGCCAGCAGCCCATACCTAAATCAGCCCCAGCATTTT	CASSPYLNQPQHF
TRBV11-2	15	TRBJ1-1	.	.	TGTGCCAGCAGCTTAGAATCAGGGCAGGGGTTTTGGGCTTTCTTT	CASSLESGQGFWAFF
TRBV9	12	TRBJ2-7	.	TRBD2	TGTGCCAGCAGCGTCTTAGCGGGAAAGCAGTACTTC	CASSVLAGKQYF
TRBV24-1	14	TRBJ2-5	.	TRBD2	TGTGCCACCAGTGAGACCGGGACGGGGGGGACCCAGTACTTC	CATSETGTGGTQYF
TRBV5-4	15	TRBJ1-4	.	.	TGTGCCAGCAGCTTGGACAGGGCAACTAATGAAAAACTGTTTTTT	CASSLDRATNEKLFF
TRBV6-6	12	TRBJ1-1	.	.	TGTGCTGCCCAGGTGCCGAACACTGAAGCTTTCTTT	CAAQVPNTEAFF
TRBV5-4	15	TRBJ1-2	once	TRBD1	TGTGCCAGCAGCTTGACGGGACAGGGCTACTATGGCTACACCTTC	CASSLTGQGYYGYTF
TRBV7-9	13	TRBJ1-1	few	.	TGTGCCAGCAGCCTGAACACCTACACTGAAGCTTTCTTT	CASSLNTYTEAFF
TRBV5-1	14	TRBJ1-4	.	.	TGCGCCAGCGCGGCCAGTACAACTAATGAAAAACTGTTTTTT	CASAASTTNEKLFF
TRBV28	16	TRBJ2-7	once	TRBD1	TGTGCCAGCAGACCCCCGGGACAGGGGCTTTTCTACGAGCAGTACTTC	CASRPPGQGLFYEQYF
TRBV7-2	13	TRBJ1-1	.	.	TGTGCCAGCAGCGCCGGGGTGAACACTGAAGCTTTCTTT	CASSAGVNTEAFF
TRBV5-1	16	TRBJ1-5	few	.	TGCGCCAGCAGCTTGGGGCGGGGAGGTAGCAATCAGCCCCAGCATTTT	CASSLGRGGSNQPQHF
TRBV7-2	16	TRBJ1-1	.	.	TGTGCCAGCAGCTTAGAACCAGGGAGGCGAGGGGCTGAAGCTTTCTTT	CASSLEPGRRGAEAFF
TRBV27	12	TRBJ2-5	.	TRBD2	TGTGCCACGGGGGGATACCAAGAGACCCAGTACTTC	CATGGYQETQYF
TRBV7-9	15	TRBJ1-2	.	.	TGTGCCAGCAGCCCGTGGATAGACAGCATTGAGGGCTACACCTTC	CASSPWIDSIEGYTF
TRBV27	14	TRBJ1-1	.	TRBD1	TGTGCCAGCCATCCGAGGACAGGGGCCGGGGAAGCTTTCTTT	CASHPRTGAGEAFF
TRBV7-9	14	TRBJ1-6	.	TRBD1	TGTGCCAGCAGCTCGACAGGGGGTAATTCACCCCTCCACTTT	CASSSTGGNSPLHF
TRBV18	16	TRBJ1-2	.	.	TGTGCCAGCTCACCACTTCTTGACAAAGCTAACTATGGCTACACCTTC	CASSPLLDKANYGYTF
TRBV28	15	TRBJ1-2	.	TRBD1	TGTGCCAGCCGGCGGACAGGGCGCCTTAAAGAAGGCTACACCTTC	CASRRTGRLKEGYTF
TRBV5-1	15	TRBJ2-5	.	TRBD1	TGCGCCAGCACTCGCGGGACAGGGGGTCTGGAGACCCAGTACTTC	CASTRGTGGLETQYF
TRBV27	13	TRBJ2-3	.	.	TGTGCCAGCAGTCTGGACTTTTCAGATACGCAGTATTTT	CASSLDFSDTQYF
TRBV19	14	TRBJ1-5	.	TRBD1	TGTGCCAGTAGAGAGACAGGGGTAAGGCAGCCCCAGCATTTT	CASRETGVRQPQHF
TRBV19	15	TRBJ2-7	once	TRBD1	TGTGCCAGTAGTATAGACAGGGGGATTTCCTACGAGCAGTACTTC	CASSIDRGISYEQYF
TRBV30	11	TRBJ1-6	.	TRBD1	TGTGCCTGGAACAGGGGTTCACCCCTCCACTTT	CAWNRGSPLHF
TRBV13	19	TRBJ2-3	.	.	TGTGCCAGCAGCTTAATTAGTGTCGCGTCCACCACCTTCACAGATACGCAGTATTTT	CASSLISVASTTFTDTQYF
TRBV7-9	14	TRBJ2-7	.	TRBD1	TGTGCCAGCAGCTCCAGGGGGCTGGGATACGAGCAGTACTTC	CASSSRGLGYEQYF
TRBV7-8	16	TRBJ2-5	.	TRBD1	TGTGCCAGCAGCCGCCGAGGGGGCGGGTTTCAAGAGACCCAGTACTTC	CASSRRGGGFQETQYF
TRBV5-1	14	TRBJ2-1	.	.	TGCGCCAGCAGCCCCTGGAGTATCGACAATGAGCAGTTCTTC	CASSPWSIDNEQFF
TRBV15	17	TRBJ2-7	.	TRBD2	TGTGCCACCAGCAGACCCCTCAGCGGGGCGGGAGCGGGCGAGCAGTACTTC	CATSRPLSGAGAGEQYF
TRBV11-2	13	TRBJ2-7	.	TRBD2	TGTGCCAGCTCTTACGCCGCGGGGGAGGAGCAGTACTTC	CASSYAAGEEQYF
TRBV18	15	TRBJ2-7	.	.	TGTGCCAGCTCACCCCGGGGGACGGGAACCTACGAGCAGTACTTC	CASSPRGTGTYEQYF
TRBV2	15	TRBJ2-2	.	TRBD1	TGTGCCAGCAGTTCCAGGACAGGGTTGAACGGGGAGCTGTTTTTT	CASSSRTGLNGELFF
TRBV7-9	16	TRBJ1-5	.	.	TGTGCCAGCAGCTCGGGAGGCCGGGGGAGGGGTCAGCCCCAGCATTTT	CASSSGGRGRGQPQHF